This T cell receptor beta chain was recovered during a study of shared clonotypes between healthy human individuals. General study points: Limited genetic and exposure-history diversity came from having few donors.

As regards this clone: Its antigen is currently unknown.

Profiled with immunoSEQ multiplex PCR; TCRdb holds only in-frame clones, not every one. The sample contains approximately 1,500,000 clones, approximately 96% of which appear only once. V trimming: 4 bases; J trimming: 7 bases; junction bases outside the gene matches: 7. The germline V gene encodes CDR1 WSHSY and CDR2 SAAADI. The CDR3 is made up of 14 amino acids. Both subsets, CD45RA+ naive and CD45RA-negative memory, were split from the CD4+ cells. Sequenced input: naive CD4+ T cells sorted from blood. Subset: CD45RA+ positively selected. This clonotype was obtained from a man aged 30 to 39 in good health. The chain employs TRBV10-2 and TRBJ1-5; 7 bases are shared with TRBD1. The DNA of the CDR3 is TGCGCCAGCAGTGTGGGACAGCGTTCCCAGCCCCAGCATTTT. It specifies CASSVGQRSQPQHF.